Following are 9 T cell receptor beta chains from one sample sequenced in a study of blood T cell repertoires in COVID-19. Profiling relied on immunoSEQ multiplex PCR, and the TCRdb table lists in-frame clones only, not all of them. The table shows some 270,000 clones, with roughly 87% occurring only once. The sample was peripheral blood. Receptors originate from a woman in her thirties or forties who had recovered from COVID-19.

V usage is TRBV5-1 and J usage is TRBJ2-1, with a possible D match to TRBD2 (5 bases). The ends were cut back, 0 bases at V and 6 bases at J, with 16 bases in the middle. This CDR3 has 16 residues. Germline V gene lookup returns CDR1 SGHRS and CDR2 YFSETQ. CDR3 in DNA: TGCGCCAGCAGCTTGGTTACGGACTCTTTGGGCAATGAGCAGTTCTTC. Its protein product is CASSLVTDSLGNEQFF.

J is TRBJ2-3 and V is TRBV11-3; TRBD2 aligns across 12 bases. Unmatched junction bases numbered 4, after V lost 4 bases and J lost 2 bases. The CDR3 covers 16 residues. Looked up from germline, CDR1 is SGHNT and CDR2 is YENEEA. CDR3 sequence reads: CASSSSGGAYTDTQYF. The DNA for the CDR3 is TGTGCCAGCAGCTCTAGCGGGGGGGCCTACACAGATACGCAGTATTTT.

V gene TRBV6-2 or TRBV6-3 combines with J gene TRBJ2-7; D is uncertain. Deletions cut 0 bases from V and 2 bases from J, with 5 bases between. The germline gives CDR1 MNHEY, CDR2 SVGEGT. The CDR3 is made up of 13 amino acids. The CDR3 region is CASSYSPTYEQYV. Here the CDR3 DNA reads TGTGCCAGCAGTTACTCGCCTACCTACGAGCAGTACGTC.

The chain links TRBV21-1 to TRBJ2-5; the listed D gene, TRBD1, was not tested against the DNA. TRBV21-1 is a documented pseudogene. This CDR3 comprises 15 residues. This CDR3 reads CASSRSGGSWETQYF. The DNA of the CDR3 is TGTGCCAGCAGCAGATCAGGGGGTAGCTGGGAGACCCAGTACTTC.

The J gene is TRBJ2-3, the V gene TRBV5-1; 10 bases match TRBD1. The CDR3 runs to 15 residues. Losses at the gene ends were 0 bases for V and 4 bases for J; bases not matched to a gene: 2. Per the germline V gene, CDR1 is SGHRS and CDR2 is YFSETQ. Here the CDR3 reads CASSLGDRGPDTQYF. The CDR3 region has the DNA TGCGCCAGCAGCTTGGGGGACAGGGGCCCAGATACGCAGTATTTT.

This clone has only a few counts. The chain employs TRBV4-3 and TRBJ1-1; perhaps TRBD1 as D (6 bases). CDR3 length equals 16 residues. Germline V CDR1 and CDR2: LGHNA, YSLEER. With 0 bases removed from V and 10 bases from J, the gap between germline ends came to 21 bases. CDR3 region: CASSQDLDRRGRVAFF. The DNA for the CDR3 is TGCGCCAGCAGCCAAGATCTCGACAGGAGAGGTCGAGTAGCTTTCTTT.

The chain employs TRBV4-1 and TRBJ1-2; tentative D call: TRBD1 (6 bases). Germline CDR1 is MGHRA and CDR2 is YSYEKL. The CDR3 runs to 14 residues. Trimming removed 2 bases from V and 4 bases from J, with 11 bases in between. In DNA form, the CDR3 reads TGCGCCAGCAGCCAACAGGAAGGGGGCTATGGCTACACCTTC. Residues: CASSQQEGGYGYTF.

Notes on this clone: Other DNA sequences from this sample encode an identical CDR3 as well. V gene TRBV2 combines with J gene TRBJ2-3; D is unresolved. The length of the CDR3 is 11 residues. The germline V gene encodes CDR1 SNHLY and CDR2 FYNNEI. With 5 bases removed from V and 3 bases from J, the gap between germline ends came to 3 bases. CDR3 sequence reads: CASSYTDTQYF. The CDR3 DNA reads as TGTGCCAGCAGTTATACAGATACGCAGTATTTT. Variable domain in full (rest from reference TRBV2 and TRBJ2-3): EPEVTQTPSHQVTQMGQEVILRCVPISNHLYFYWYRQILGQKVEFLVSFYNNEISEKSEIFDDQFSVERPDGSNFTLKIRSTKLEDSAMYFCASSYTDTQYFGPGTRLTVL.

This clone occurred a few times. With a much larger clone just one base away, this may be a read error. The chain is built from TRBV28 and TRBJ1-5, with TRBD1 matching over 7 bases. This CDR3 has 14 amino acids. Losses at the gene ends were 3 bases for V and 3 bases for J; bases not matched to a gene: 2. Per germline, CDR1 MDHEN and CDR2 SYDVKM. The CDR3 loop reads CASSLGQYNQPQHF. The CDR3 coding sequence is TGTGCCAGCAGTTTGGGACAGTACAATCAGCCCCAGCATTTT.